This T cell receptor (beta chain) was documented in a study of shared clonotypes between healthy human individuals. Study results and limitations: It was expected that sequencing depth would affect clonotype sharing among donors.

The method was immunoSEQ multiplex PCR; TCRdb's version includes in-frame clones alone and lacks a portion of them. This table holds 450,000 to 500,000 clones, 70% to 85% found once. The CDR3 extends over 12 amino acids. The germline V gene encodes CDR1 MDHEN and CDR2 SYDVKM. Trimming pared 6 bases from V and 4 bases from J, leaving 7 bases between. To note about this clone: Its antigen is undetermined.

Source material: PBMCs. The chain couples TRBV28 to TRBJ2-1, with D hard to call. The sequence was obtained from a middle-aged woman in good health. Some clones in this sample may be carry-over from other donors' samples. The DNA for the CDR3 is TGTGCCAGCAGGGGATCTTACAATGAGCAGTTCTTC. This translates into CASRGSYNEQFF.